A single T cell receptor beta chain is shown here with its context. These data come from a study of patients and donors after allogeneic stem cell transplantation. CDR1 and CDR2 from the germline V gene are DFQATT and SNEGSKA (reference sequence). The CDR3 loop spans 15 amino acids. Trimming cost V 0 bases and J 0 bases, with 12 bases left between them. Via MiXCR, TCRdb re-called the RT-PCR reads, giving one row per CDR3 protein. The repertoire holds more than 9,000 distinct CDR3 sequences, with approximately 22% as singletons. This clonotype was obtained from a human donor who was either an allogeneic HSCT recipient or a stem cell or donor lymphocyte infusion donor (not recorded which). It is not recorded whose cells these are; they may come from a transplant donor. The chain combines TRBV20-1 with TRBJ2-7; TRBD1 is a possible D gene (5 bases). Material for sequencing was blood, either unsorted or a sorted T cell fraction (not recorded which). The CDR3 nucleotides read TGCAGTGCTAGAGATCAGGGCGGAATCTCCTACGAGCAGTACTTC. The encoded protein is CSARDQGGISYEQYF.